The source of this TCR beta chain is a study of shared clonotypes between healthy human individuals (dated by TCRdb to 2020 to 2021). Background on the whole study: Three men and a couple of women, aged 18 to 49 years, made up the cohort. Per donor, leukapheresis produced somewhere between about 0.94 and 8.9 billion PBMCs. Per donor, three plates each were used for CD4 naive and CD4 memory, two for CD8 naive, and one for CD8 memory. The study deeply sequenced blood TCR repertoires of five healthy adults to estimate repertoire size and the extent of clonotype sharing between individuals. To increase sequencing depth and limit assay-specific biases, different laboratories used diverse techniques to prepare libraries and sequence TCR repertoires. Results the study describes overall, beyond this receptor: Because the study included a small number of donors, the genetic and exposure-history diversity represented was limited. Compared with non-shared clonotypes, clonotypes shared by all four sorted-subset donors had higher generation probabilities. Sampling was limited to blood, and TCR repertoires in tissue likely differ from TCR repertoires in blood. When several donors were compared, the shared fraction of clonotypes was around 4.6% for naive CD4, about 4% for naive CD8, 2% to 2.5% for memory CD4, and under 0.5% for memory CD8. Naive subsets generally had larger estimated clonotype richness than memory subsets did. Incomplete sequencing was indicated by rarefaction of sorted-subset datasets, despite the large sequencing depth. Based on pairwise subsampling, the degree of clonotype sharing among donors was expected to be affected by sequencing depth.

Healthy HIV-negative adults with no recently reported acute infections or vaccinations were included as donors. Only Caucasian adults living in Nashville, Tennessee, USA were represented among the donors. CD4+ T cells were enriched by magnetic negative selection, after which naive cells were positively selected on CD45RA and the negative fraction was taken as the memory subset. After blood collection by leukapheresis, PBMCs were isolated using Ficoll-Histopaque density gradient centrifugation and then cryopreserved in the vapor phase of liquid nitrogen. Analytical flow cytometry was used to check the purity and quantity of every magnetically sorted T cell population. From each sorted fraction, genomic DNA was isolated and quantified by UV absorbance on a Nanodrop 2000c. TCR CDR3 regions were amplified from genomic DNA by multiplex PCR using the deep immunoSEQ assay. Extracted genomic DNA from each cell subset was distributed evenly across all wells of several immunoSEQ 96-well plates, and each plate was treated as a replicate. Each replicate PCR for sorted subsets received roughly 200 ng genomic DNA, equal to about 30,000 T cell genomes. The purified libraries were quantified using a Qubit 3.0 fluorometer, sized with a Bioanalyzer 2100, and then quantified again using the KAPA Library Quantification kit. Every immunoSEQ 96-well plate was sequenced on a dedicated single-read 150-cycle Illumina NextSeq 550 flow cell. The original pipeline was this. Because the immunoSEQ output included only junctional sequences and no quality scores, the filtering could not be the same as the filtering used for full-length reads. Sequences were annotated with PyIR, a Python wrapper for IgBLAST v1.9, and V/J genes and CDR3 were assigned using IMGT germline references. Reads were removed for weak V/J assignments (E-value above 1e-6), missing CDR3, stop codons, out-of-frame junctions, or ambiguous translated residues. V3J clonotypes were defined as sequences sharing an identical inferred V gene, J gene, and CDR3 amino acid sequence. The percentage overlap between two repertoires was calculated by dividing the number of shared unique clonotypes by the size of the smaller repertoire. Richness of each repertoire was evaluated using RTK rarefaction, the Chao1 estimator, and Recon v2.1 estimates of unobserved clonotypes. Generation probabilities for all TCRbeta clonotypes obtained by the gDNA method from a handful of donors were computed using OLGA. Held by TCRdb, this immuneACCESS table contains in-frame sequences only and omits some clones. Under half of the omission traces to an unresolved V gene where checked; the cause of the rest is unknown. From that table come the V and J calls and clone size; the DNA was used to work out D and trimming. This sample gives about 1 million clones in total; more than 65% of them show up just once. Jointly, the top ten make up nearly 1.5% of the sample.

V loses 2 bases of germline sequence and J loses 0 bases, and the interval between the two ends is 26 bases. Sequences SGHVS (CDR1) and FNYEAQ (CDR2) are obtained from the germline V gene. Its CDR3 holds 21 amino acids, cysteine through phenylalanine. The read is trimmed to its CDR3 DNA, 63 bases read in frame from base 1. Comments on this clone: The antigen it binds to is not known. Qualities for individual bases were not recorded, and no much larger clone is one base off.

The specimen sequenced was memory CD4+ T cells sorted from blood. The cell subset or site label on this specimen signifies: CD45RA-negative fraction. The rearranged chain carries TRBV7-6 and TRBJ1-3, with the D gene too uncertain to name. The source is a man between 18 and 29 years old in good health. DNA sequence: TGTGCCAGCAGCTTAATTCGTCCTATTACGGAAATTCAACGCTCTGGAAACACCATATATTTT. The encoded protein is CASSLIRPITEIQRSGNTIYF.